This TCR beta chain was observed in a study of T cells in Graves' hyperthyroidism and ophthalmopathy. With 4 bases removed from V and 4 bases from J, the gap between germline ends came to 4 bases. From germline, CDR1 is SNHLY and CDR2 FYNNEI. The CDR3 totals 11 residues. Graves' hyperthyroidism without ophthalmopathy progression within 18 months was termed stable. This clonotype has at least ten counts. RNA transcripts served as the template for amplifying TCR beta CDR3 regions. With the HTBI primer set, the TCR CDR3 went through a first round of RT-PCR. TCRdb re-derived calls from the multiplex PCR reads in MiXCR, one entry per CDR3 protein. This table holds hundreds of thousands of distinct CDR3 sequences, roughly 50% found once.

V is TRBV2 and J is TRBJ2-5; no reliable D call. The TCR sequence derives from a woman younger than 30 with Graves' hyperthyroidism. The sequencing sample was made of peripheral blood or thyroid tissue (not recorded which). The CDR3 spells CASSGGETQYF. In DNA form, the CDR3 reads TGTGCCAGCAGTGGAGGAGAGACCCAGTACTTC.